The entry below describes one T cell receptor beta chain. The record originates from a study of cytomegalovirus exposure and HLA in healthy donors. In the PCR, 60 Vbeta and 13 Jbeta primers were used. Measured with immunoSEQ multiplex PCR; TCRdb has only the in-frame clones, and not every one. The data contain about 160,000 clones, roughly 84% of them singletons. The CDR3 runs to 11 residues. The V end was cut by 6 bases, the J end by 9 bases, with 9 bases between. Germline-derived CDR1 and CDR2 are MNHEY and SMNVEV (reference sequence). The chain uses TRBV27 and TRBJ2-4; no definite D call. Material: PBMCs. The clonotype was recovered from a male donor in good health and CMV-seronegative. DNA of the CDR3: TGTGCCAGCAGCAACCGGGTCATTCAGTACTTC. Amino acid sequence: CASSNRVIQYF.